This T cell receptor (beta chain) was sequenced in a study of blood T cell repertoires in COVID-19. Study background: T cells, B-cell-depleted T cells, or PBMCs supplied cDNA or gDNA.

Original processing methods: Scientists estimated how many nucleated cells there were by amplifying reference gene primers. Using immunoSEQ multiplex PCR, the repertoire was profiled, and TCRdb retains in-frame clones only, with some absent. Clonal size and the V and J genes are those of that table, whereas D and trimming came from the DNA. The table shows 210,000 or so clones, with around 83% occurring only once. This clone occurred a few times. V lost 3 bases and J lost 7, with 17 bases in between. The germline V gene encodes CDR1 SGDLS and CDR2 YYNGEE. CDR3 length equals 16 residues. The chain has TRBV9 and TRBJ1-6; possible D gene TRBD1, 6 bases. The receptor comes from a man aged 50-59 years with active or convalescent COVID-19. The sample consisted of peripheral blood. The CDR3 sequence: CASSAPGHRRNSPLHF. CDR3 nucleotide sequence: TGTGCCAGCAGCGCCCCGGGACACCGTAGAAATTCACCCCTCCACTTT.